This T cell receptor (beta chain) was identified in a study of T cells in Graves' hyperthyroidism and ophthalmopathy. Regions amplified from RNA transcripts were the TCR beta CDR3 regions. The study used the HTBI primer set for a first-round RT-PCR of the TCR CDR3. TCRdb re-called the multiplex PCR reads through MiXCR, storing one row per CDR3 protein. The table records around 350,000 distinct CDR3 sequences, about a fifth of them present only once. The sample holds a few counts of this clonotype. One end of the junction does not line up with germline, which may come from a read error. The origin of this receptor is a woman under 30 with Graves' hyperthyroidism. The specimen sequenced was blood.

The CDR3 DNA sequence: TGTGCCAGCAGTGAAAGGGCGACAGGGTCTGATGCTTTCTTT. Its translation: CASSERATGSDAFF. The J gene is TRBJ1-1, the V gene TRBV6-1; 7 bases are shared with TRBD1. The CDR3 has 14 residues. The germline V gene has CDR1 MNHNS and CDR2 SASEGT.